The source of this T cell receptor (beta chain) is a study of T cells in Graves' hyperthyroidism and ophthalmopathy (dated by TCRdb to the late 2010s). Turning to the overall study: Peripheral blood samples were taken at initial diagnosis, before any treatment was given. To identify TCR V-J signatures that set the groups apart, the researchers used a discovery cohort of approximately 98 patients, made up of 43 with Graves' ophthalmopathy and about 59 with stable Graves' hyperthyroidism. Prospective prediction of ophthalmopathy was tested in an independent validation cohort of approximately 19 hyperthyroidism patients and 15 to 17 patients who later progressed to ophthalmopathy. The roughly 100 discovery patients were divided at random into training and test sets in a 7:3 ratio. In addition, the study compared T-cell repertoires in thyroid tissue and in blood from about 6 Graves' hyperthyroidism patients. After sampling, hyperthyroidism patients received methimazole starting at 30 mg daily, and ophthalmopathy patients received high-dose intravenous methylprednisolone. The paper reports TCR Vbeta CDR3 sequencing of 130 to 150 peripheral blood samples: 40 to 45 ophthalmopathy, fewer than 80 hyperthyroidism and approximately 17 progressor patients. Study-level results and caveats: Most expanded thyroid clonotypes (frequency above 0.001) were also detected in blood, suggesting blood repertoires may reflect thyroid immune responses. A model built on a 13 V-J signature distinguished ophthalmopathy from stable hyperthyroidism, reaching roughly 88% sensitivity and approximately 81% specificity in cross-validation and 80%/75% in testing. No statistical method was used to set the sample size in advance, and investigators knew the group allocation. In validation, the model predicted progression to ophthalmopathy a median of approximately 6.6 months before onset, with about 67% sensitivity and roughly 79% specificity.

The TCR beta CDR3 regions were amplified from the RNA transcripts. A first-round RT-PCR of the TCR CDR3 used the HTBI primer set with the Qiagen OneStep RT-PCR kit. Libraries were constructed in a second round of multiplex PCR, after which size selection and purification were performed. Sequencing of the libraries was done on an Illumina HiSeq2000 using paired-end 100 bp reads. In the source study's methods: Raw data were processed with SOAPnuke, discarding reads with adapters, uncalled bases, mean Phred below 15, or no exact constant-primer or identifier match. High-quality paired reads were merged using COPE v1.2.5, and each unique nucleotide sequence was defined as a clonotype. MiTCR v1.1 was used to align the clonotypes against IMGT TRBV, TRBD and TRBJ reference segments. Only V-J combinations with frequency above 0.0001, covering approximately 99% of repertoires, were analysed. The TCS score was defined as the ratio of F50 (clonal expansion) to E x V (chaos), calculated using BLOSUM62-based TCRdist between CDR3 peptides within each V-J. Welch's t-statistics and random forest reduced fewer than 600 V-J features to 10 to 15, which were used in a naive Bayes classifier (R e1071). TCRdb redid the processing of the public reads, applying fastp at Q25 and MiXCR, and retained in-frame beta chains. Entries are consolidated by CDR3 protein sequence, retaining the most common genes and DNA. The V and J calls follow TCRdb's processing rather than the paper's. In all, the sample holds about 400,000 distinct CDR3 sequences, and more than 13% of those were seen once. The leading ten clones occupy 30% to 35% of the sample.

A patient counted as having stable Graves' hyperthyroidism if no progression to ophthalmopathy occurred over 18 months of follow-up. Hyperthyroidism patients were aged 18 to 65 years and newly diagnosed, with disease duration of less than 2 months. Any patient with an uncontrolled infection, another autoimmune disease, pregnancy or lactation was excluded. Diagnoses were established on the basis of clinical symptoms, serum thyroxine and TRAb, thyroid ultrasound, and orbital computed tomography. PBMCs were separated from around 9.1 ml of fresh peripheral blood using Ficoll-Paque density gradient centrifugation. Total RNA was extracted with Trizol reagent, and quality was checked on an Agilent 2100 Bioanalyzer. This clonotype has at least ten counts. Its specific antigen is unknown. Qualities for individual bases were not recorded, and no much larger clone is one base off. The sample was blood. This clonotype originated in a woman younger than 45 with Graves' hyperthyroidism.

The base sequence is TGTGCCAGCGTTCGGGGGGATGTCTATGGCTACACCTTC. Its protein product is CASVRGDVYGYTF. The V gene is TRBV2 and the J gene is TRBJ1-2; matching of 5 bases hints at TRBD1 as the D gene. The germline V gene specifies SNHLY as CDR1 and FYNNEI as CDR2. V loses 8 bases, J loses 4 bases, and the germline ends lie 14 bases apart. The CDR3, cysteine through phenylalanine, is 13 amino acids long. The kept DNA is CDR3 alone, 39 bases in frame from the first base.